The TCR beta chain under discussion was sequenced for a study of CD4 T cell repertoires in COVID-19 (dated by TCRdb to the early 2020s). Study-level background: For cross-reactivity analysis, CFSE-low cells were expanded with IL-2 for roughly ten days, then relabeled and restimulated with spike proteins from other coronaviruses. Naturally processed CD4+ T cell responses to SARS-CoV-2 spike and nucleoprotein were characterized in COVID-19-recovered individuals, and clonal composition was assessed by TCR Vbeta sequencing. In a few recovered individuals, the researchers analyzed the TCR Vbeta repertoire of SARS-CoV-2-reactive T cells at the subset level.

To prepare the library, the immunoSEQ multiplex PCR assay was applied. The paper's data handling went like this. The Chao-Jaccard similarity index and counts of shared clonotypes were used to quantify repertoire overlap between subsets. TCRdb re-hosts the immuneACCESS table, in-frame sequences only. Its copies lack some clones; in the studies checked, an unresolved V gene accounts for under half of them, and the cause for the rest is not known. V, J and clone size are those of that table, while D and trimming were read from the DNA. The sample profile shows approximately 79,000 clones; about 80% of them were found once. The ten largest clones represent 0.45% to 0.7% of the sample. V trim: 6 bases; J trim: 9 bases; unmatched bases: 6. CDR1 is given as SNHLY and CDR2 as FYNNEI, both from the germline V gene. The CDR3 has 14 amino acids, counting the end cysteine and phenylalanine. The DNA shown is the 42-base CDR3, in frame from base 1.

The time point label for this specimen denotes: sample from a COVID-19-recovered individual after infection. The donors were patients who had gone through COVID-19 ranging from mild to severe and had recovered. Uncultured memory T cell samples were subjected to sequencing directly after ex vivo isolation. From peripheral blood mononuclear cells, the researchers isolated CD4+ total memory, central memory, effector memory and circulating T follicular helper cells. In the case of this clone: No cognate antigen has been identified for it. Per-base quality was not reported, and no clone a single base away is much larger than it.

What the authors observed across the whole study: Between about 6 and 28% of SARS-CoV-2 clonotypes were also detected in secondary cultures stimulated with SARS-CoV and/or HKU1 spike, a finding consistent with cross-reactivity. Two or all three memory subsets shared several of the most expanded SARS-CoV-2-reactive clonotypes, which suggests intraclonal diversification.

This receptor was taken from a human donor who had COVID-19. The material was CD4+ T cells from peripheral blood, obtained after recovery from COVID-19. This chain is built from TRBV2 and TRBJ2-1; 12 central bases correspond to TRBD1. The DNA is as follows: TGTGCCAGCAGGCTCGGGACAGGGGGCGGTGAGCAGTTCTTC. It translates to CASRLGTGGGEQFF.